This TCR beta chain was captured in a study of blood T cell repertoires in COVID-19. As for the study in general: T cells, B-cell-depleted T cells, or PBMCs provided the cDNA or gDNA that served as material.

Germline V gene sequence: CDR1 SGHRS, CDR2 YFSETQ. Trimming took off 3 bases at V and 6 bases at J, with 12 bases between the two ends. The CDR3 contains 13 residues. Per the authors' pipeline: Amplified reference gene primers provided the basis for estimating nucleated cell counts. Sequenced by immunoSEQ multiplex PCR; TCRdb stores in-frame clones only, minus some. The V and J calls and clone size come from that table; D and trimming were worked out from the DNA. Of 80,000 to 100,000 clones listed, 78% are singletons. The sample consisted of peripheral blood. The chain carries TRBV5-1 and TRBJ1-1; no clear D. The clonotype comes from a human donor in a cohort sampled during active COVID-19. The DNA for the CDR3 is TGCGCCAGCAGCTCCAGACAAAATCCTGAAGCTTTCTTT. Translated, it gives CASSSRQNPEAFF.